This T cell receptor (beta chain) is drawn from a study of Ad26.COV2.S vaccination and SARS-CoV-2 variants. Background on the study: Trial arm assignment for the donor was COV1001 Ad26.COV2.S. General study findings and limits: A substantial breadth of spike-specific CD8+ and CD4+ T cell responses after vaccination has been reported. Placebo recipients had lower spike-specific TCR breadth than vaccine recipients. An underestimation of total T cell responses may have resulted from the TCR breadth and depth analyses.

Treatment indicated: 15 to 20 received Ad26.COV2.S at low or high dose, single or two shots; roughly five received placebo; per-sample allocation not given. Sampling happened 63 days after the first vaccine or placebo injection. This clone has a single count. Its specificity is not known. Assay: immunoSEQ multiplex PCR; the TCRdb copy retains only in-frame clones and omits some. There are about 480,000 clones in the sample; around 88% occur only once, and roughly 13% lies in the top ten. The CDR3 spans 15 residues. Germline lookup yields CDR1 SGHNT and CDR2 YYREEE (reference sequence). Unmatched junction bases numbered 5, after V lost 4 bases and J lost 5 bases.

V gene TRBV5-4 combines with J gene TRBJ1-6, with TRBD1 matching over 8 bases. The sequencing here drew on peripheral blood, taken in a trial of Ad26.COV2.S vaccine versus placebo. This clonotype originated in a person between 18 and 59 years old who received the Ad26.COV2.S COVID-19 vaccine or a placebo. CDR3 in amino acids: CASSRPDRDNSPLHF. The CDR3 DNA follows: TGTGCCAGCAGCAGACCGGACAGGGATAATTCACCCCTCCACTTT.